Below, one T cell receptor beta chain is given with its context. The sample is drawn from a study of blood T cell repertoires in COVID-19. The V and J ends lost 1 base and 6 bases respectively, with 12 bases between them. CDR3 length: 14 residues. The germline V gene encodes CDR1 LGHNA and CDR2 YSLEER. Generated by immunoSEQ multiplex PCR, the TCRdb table keeps only in-frame clones and is missing some. The sample carries approximately 290,000 clones, 84% recorded once. Sequencing input: peripheral blood. The source is a person between 65 and 79 years old with COVID-19, enrolled during active disease. The genes are TRBV4-3 and TRBJ1-2, with TRBD1 as a possible D gene (6 bases). CDR3 sequence: CASSQVLAGDGYTF. The CDR3, as DNA: TGCGCCAGCAGCCAAGTTCTGGCAGGGGATGGCTACACCTTC.